The entry below gives a single T cell receptor (beta chain) sequence along with its context. The CDR3 runs 14 residues. The V segment lost 4 bases and the J segment 3 bases; nucleotides outside the gene matches: 6. Looked up from germline, CDR1 is KGHSH and CDR2 is LQKENI. Libraries were prepared by immunoSEQ multiplex PCR; TCRdb keeps only in-frame clonotypes and omits some of them. The sample lists 75,000 to 85,000 clones; approximately 78% were seen once. This sample stems from a study of technical replicates of blood from a few donors. The chain uses TRBV18 and TRBJ2-7, with 7 positions matching TRBD1. The material sequenced was PBMCs. The clonotype comes from a human donor in good health. Some clones in this sample may be carry-over from other donors' samples. The CDR3 loop is CASSLRTGNYEQYF. Here the CDR3 DNA reads TGTGCCAGCTCACTTCGGACAGGTAACTACGAGCAGTACTTC.